These 6 T cell receptor beta chains share one sample of origin, sequenced in a study of STAT5B mutations in CD4+ large granular lymphocyte leukemia. Only in-frame clones appear in the TCRdb table, and some are missing; sequencing was by immunoSEQ multiplex PCR. The sample consists of nearly 35,000 clones, about three quarters of them appearing once. The sample consisted of CD4+ T cells from blood buffy coats. These receptors originate from a human donor in good health.

Here the CDR3 DNA reads TGTGCCAGCTCACGATTAAACCGGGACAGGGGGCAGGGACCCCTCCACTTT. As protein: CASSRLNRDRGQGPLHF. The gene calls are TRBV18 and TRBJ1-6, with TRBD1 matching over 12 bases. The V gene end was trimmed by 4 bases and the J gene end by 12 bases; junction bases not matched to a gene: 13. CDR1 and CDR2 (germline): KGHSH, LQKENI. This CDR3 has 17 amino acids.

This chain links TRBV27 with TRBJ1-1; D gene unclear. Trimming stripped 7 bases from V and 7 bases from J, with 16 bases between. The CDR3 runs to 13 residues. CDR1 MNHEY and CDR2 SMNVEV come from the germline V gene (reference sequence). The CDR3 bases are TGTGCCAGCAACCCCTCAATGTCGGGTGAAGCTTTCTTT. Its protein is CASNPSMSGEAFF.

The J gene is TRBJ2-3, the V gene TRBV10-1, with D perhaps being TRBD1 or TRBD2 (5 bases each). Trimming pared 5 bases from V and 3 bases from J, leaving 18 bases between. Germline V gene data show CDR1 as WNHNN and CDR2 as SYGVQD (reference sequence). The CDR3 totals 16 residues. The chain's CDR3 is CASSSFSGTRTDTQYF. CDR3 in DNA: TGCGCCAGCAGTTCCTTCTCCGGGACGAGGACAGATACGCAGTATTTT.

This clone appeared once. This chain joins TRBV7-6 and TRBJ2-2; 9 bases match TRBD2. CDR1 is SGHVS and CDR2 is FNYEAQ in the germline V gene. The CDR3 runs to 16 residues. V lost 3 bases, J lost 5 bases, and 7 bases stayed unmatched. CDR3 DNA sequence: TGTGCCAGCAGCTTGGCGGGGGGGGAACCAACCGGGGAGCTGTTTTTT. Its protein product is CASSLAGGEPTGELFF.

The chain joins TRBV5-1 to TRBJ1-5; D may be TRBD1 (6 bases). This CDR3 is built from 15 residues. V lost 7 bases and J 4 bases, leaving 18 bases between the germline ends. Germline CDR1 SGHRS, CDR2 YFSETQ. CDR3 loop: CASRAGAEANQPQHF. DNA for the CDR3: TGCGCCAGCCGGGCGGGGGCAGAAGCTAATCAGCCCCAGCATTTT.

The chain carries TRBV5-1 and TRBJ2-7, with D possibly TRBD2 on 5 matching bases. Looked up from germline, CDR1 is SGHRS and CDR2 is YFSETQ. The CDR3 totals 15 residues. V dropped 4 bases and J dropped 5 bases, with 19 bases sitting between them. This CDR3 is CASSPEVGVTHEQYF. The CDR3 nucleotides are TGCGCCAGCAGCCCGGAGGTTGGGGTGACCCACGAGCAGTACTTC.